The rows below give T cell receptor beta chains drawn from one sample of a study of blood T cell repertoires in COVID-19. Some clones are missing from TCRdb's copy, which holds only in-frame ones; the method was immunoSEQ multiplex PCR. The sample shows 200,000 or so clones, approximately 86% of them seen only once. The sequenced material came from peripheral blood. The receptors were gathered from a man in his fifties or sixties with acute or convalescent COVID-19. Each CDR3 is given with its conserved first and last residue.

v_call: TRBV28
cdr3_aa: CASSLRQGPGQGVEAYGYTF

v_call: TRBV5-4
cdr3_aa: CASSPPGETTEAFF

v_call: TRBV12-3/TRBV12-4
cdr3_aa: CASSRILGTEAFF

v_call: TRBV19
cdr3_aa: CASSTRDRGNSPLHF

v_call: TRBV6-5
cdr3_aa: CASSRDWGGTDTQYF

v_call: TRBV25-1
cdr3_aa: CASSEIGGEQFF

v_call: TRBV6-6
cdr3_aa: CASRRQDLSGANVLTF

v_call: TRBV5-1
cdr3_aa: CASSQPGQEETQYF

v_call: TRBV5-1
cdr3_aa: CASSFAPGQGANEQFF

v_call: TRBV7-2
cdr3_aa: CASSPWTGNNSPLHF

v_call: TRBV6-2/TRBV6-3
cdr3_aa: CASSYSLRGVQPQHF

v_call: TRBV7-2
cdr3_aa: CASSPILIGTDTQYF

v_call: TRBV14
cdr3_aa: CASSQGYGGQGVTGELFF

v_call: TRBV10-3
cdr3_aa: CAISDPGGPTEAFF

v_call: TRBV3-1/TRBV3-2
cdr3_aa: CASSRFGAGGYEQYF

v_call: TRBV19
cdr3_aa: CASSTSDRGLPYGYTF

v_call: TRBV2
cdr3_aa: CASSDSLTGAQPQHF

v_call: TRBV5-1
cdr3_aa: CASSIPGLAGADTQYF

v_call: TRBV10-3
cdr3_aa: CAISDTVGQGATEAFF

v_call: TRBV28
cdr3_aa: CASRTTGNQPQHF

v_call: TRBV18
cdr3_aa: CASSTGQLSPLHF

v_call: TRBV6-5
cdr3_aa: CASRPGGGRNQPQHF

v_call: TRBV25-1
cdr3_aa: CASKTGAGGSPLHF

v_call: TRBV19
cdr3_aa: CASSITGGMSNQPQHF

v_call: TRBV6-2/TRBV6-3
cdr3_aa: CASSYGHGTQQFF

v_call: TRBV7-2
cdr3_aa: CASSLSAGLVTDTQYF

v_call: TRBV6-2/TRBV6-3
cdr3_aa: CASSYGDRHMRYEQFF

v_call: TRBV25-1
cdr3_aa: CASSARPWVSPLHF

v_call: TRBV18
cdr3_aa: CASSPDARDRGPTYNEQFF

v_call: TRBV28
cdr3_aa: CASSLRGGRARPPNQPQHF

v_call: TRBV5-1
cdr3_aa: CASSSPETTNTGELFF

v_call: TRBV6-1
cdr3_aa: CASSESQGANEKLFF

v_call: TRBV30
cdr3_aa: CAWKGREAWEYEQYF

v_call: TRBV28
cdr3_aa: CASSYVSRGSYNSPLHF

v_call: TRBV5-1
cdr3_aa: CASSWLEGADTQYF

v_call: TRBV7-2
cdr3_aa: CASSLSSDRVTDTQYF

v_call: TRBV7-9
cdr3_aa: CASSPFPRVDYGYTF

v_call: TRBV2
cdr3_aa: CASSYFSGGLTDTQYF

v_call: TRBV7-2
cdr3_aa: CASSFGTSFNEQFF

v_call: TRBV19
cdr3_aa: CASTAGGGQPQHF

v_call: TRBV7-3
cdr3_aa: CASSLIGTGTYEQYF

v_call: TRBV14
cdr3_aa: CASSQQGEATEAFF

v_call: TRBV30
cdr3_aa: CAWKGRGNSPLHF

v_call: TRBV13
cdr3_aa: CASSLGLRGGRETQYF

v_call: TRBV19
cdr3_aa: CASSEGTKNIQYF

v_call: TRBV7-6
cdr3_aa: CASSLWDRGTIDEQFF

v_call: TRBV7-9
cdr3_aa: CASSLGAGAYEQYF